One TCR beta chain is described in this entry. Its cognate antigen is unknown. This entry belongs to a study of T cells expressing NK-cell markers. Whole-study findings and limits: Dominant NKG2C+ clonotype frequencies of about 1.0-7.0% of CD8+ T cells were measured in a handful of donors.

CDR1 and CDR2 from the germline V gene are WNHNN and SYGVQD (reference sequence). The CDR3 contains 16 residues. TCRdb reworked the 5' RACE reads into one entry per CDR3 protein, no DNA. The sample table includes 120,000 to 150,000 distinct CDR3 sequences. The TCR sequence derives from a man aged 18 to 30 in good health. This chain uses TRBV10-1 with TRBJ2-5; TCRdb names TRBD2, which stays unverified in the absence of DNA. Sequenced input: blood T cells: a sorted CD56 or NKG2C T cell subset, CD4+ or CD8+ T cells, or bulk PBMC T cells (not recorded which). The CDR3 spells CASSDTSGENQETQYF.